This T cell receptor (beta chain) is drawn from a study of blood T cell repertoires in COVID-19. In germline, CDR1 is LNHDA, CDR2 SQIVND (reference sequence). V was trimmed by 6 bases and J by 8 bases, leaving 20 bases between them. The CDR3 consists of 15 residues. The protocol was immunoSEQ multiplex PCR, while the TCRdb copy is restricted to in-frame clones and leaves out a portion. The repertoire holds about 100,000 clones, with around four fifths as singletons. The V and J genes are TRBV19 and TRBJ2-1, with a tentative D call TRBD2 (6 bases). This receptor was obtained from a man between 65 and 85 years old with active or convalescent COVID-19. Material: peripheral blood. CDR3: CASRPRAAGSYEQFF. CDR3 bases: TGTGCCAGTAGACCTCGGGCAGCGGGCTCGTATGAGCAGTTCTTC.